Below, 2 T cell receptor beta chains from the same sample are listed, as sequenced in a study of circulating and synovial CD4+ cells in juvenile arthritis. The repertoire was sequenced with immunoSEQ multiplex PCR; TCRdb's copy has only in-frame clones and lacks some. The sample comprises about 34,000 clones, about 95% of which are singletons, and approximately 0.17% rests with the top ten. Sequencing was done on a sample of CD4+ T cells from blood. The receptor source for this set is a human donor with juvenile idiopathic arthritis.

The V gene is TRBV30, the J gene TRBJ2-1; 9 nucleotides match TRBD1. The CDR3 is 15 residues long. The J segment lost 7 bases and the V segment lost 5 bases, leaving 12 bases of the junction unmatched. From germline, CDR1 is GTSNPN and CDR2 SVGIG (reference sequence). The CDR3 protein is CAWQPGQGISNEQFF. The CDR3 coding sequence is TGTGCCTGGCAACCGGGACAGGGAATTTCGAATGAGCAGTTCTTC.

The chain has TRBV6-5 and TRBJ1-2; 7 bases fit TRBD1. The CDR3 is 14 amino acids. Germline loops: CDR1 MNHEY, CDR2 SVGAGI. The ends lost 2 bases at V and 2 bases at J; junction bases unmatched: 2. This CDR3 reads CASSYGDSNYGYTF. As DNA, the CDR3 is TGTGCCAGCAGTTACGGGGACAGCAACTATGGCTACACCTTC.